A single sample is the source of the 11 T cell receptor beta chains below, sequenced in a study of CXCR3-negative and CXCR3-positive naive CD8 T cells. Study results and limitations: Higher TRB CDR3 hydrophobicity marked CXCR3-positive naive cells relative to CXCR3-negative naive cells.

Their recognized antigens are unknown. All TRB cDNA libraries came from 5' RACE performed with UMI labels. No DNA is given; TCRdb re-called the 5' RACE reads and lists each CDR3 protein once. The sample table sets out some 150,000 distinct CDR3 sequences. The sequenced sample was naive CXCR3+ CD8+ T cells from blood. Stated subset: CD45RO-CCR7+CD27+CD95- naive CD8+ T cells expressing CXCR3 (TNR3+). The source of these receptors is a human donor in good health. Some clones in this sample may be carry-over from other donors' samples.

This chain's CDR3 is CASSQQTGSYEQYF. This sequence joins TRBV4-2 and TRBJ2-7; TCRdb selects TRBD1, and the lack of DNA leaves this call unchecked. CDR1 is LGHNA and CDR2 is YNFKEQ in the germline V gene. CDR3 length: 14 amino acids.

The chain joins TRBV6-5 to TRBJ2-5; the TCRdb call, TRBD2, lacks DNA for checking. The CDR3 has 14 amino acids. Per the germline V gene, CDR1 is MNHEY and CDR2 is SVGAGI. The CDR3 here is CASSLTGEVETQYF.

The chain has TRBV7-9 and TRBJ2-1; TCRdb's D gene call, TRBD1, goes unchecked for lack of DNA. Germline loops: CDR1 SEHNR, CDR2 FQNEAQ (reference sequence). This CDR3 region has 18 residues. The CDR3 spells CASSYPIDRGYDYNEQFF.

The chain employs TRBV9 and TRBJ2-3; TCRdb selects TRBD2, and the lack of DNA leaves this call unchecked. There are 16 residues in the CDR3. The germline gives CDR1 SGDLS, CDR2 YYNGEE. CDR3 residues: CASSVGTSGFTDTQYF.

The CDR3 protein is CSVRRSTYSNSYEQYF. This chain uses TRBV20-1 with TRBJ2-7; TCRdb outputs TRBD2, but without DNA this stays unchecked. CDR3 length equals 16 residues. CDR1 and CDR2 from the germline V gene are DFQATT and SNEGSKA (reference sequence).

The chain uses TRBV23-1 and TRBJ2-3; checking the TCRdb D call of TRBD1 is not possible without DNA. TRBV23-1 falls under the ORF class, with uncertain function. The CDR3 has 20 amino acids. The CDR3 spells CASSQSPRTGGVSSTDTQYF.

V is TRBV29-1 and J is TRBJ2-7; the D call from TCRdb, TRBD1, cannot be confirmed without DNA. The germline gives CDR1 SQVTM, CDR2 ANQGSEA. The CDR3 consists of 15 residues. CDR3 residues: CSVGLWDRGSYEQYF.

V gene TRBV28 combines with J gene TRBJ2-7; absent DNA, TCRdb's TRBD2 call cannot be checked. In germline, CDR1 is MDHEN, CDR2 SYDVKM. This CDR3 is 13 amino acids long. The CDR3 loop reads CASSLASGYEQYF.

The chain recombines TRBV6-6 with TRBJ2-7. Per germline, CDR1 MNHNY and CDR2 SVGAGI (reference sequence). The CDR3 has 11 residues. The CDR3 protein is CASTGGHEQYF.

This chain uses TRBV7-9 with TRBJ2-4; TCRdb indicates TRBD2, and absent DNA this call remains unverified. The CDR3 sequence is 15 residues long. CDR1 and CDR2 (germline): SEHNR, FQNEAQ (reference sequence). The CDR3 loop is CASSLLLADSDIQYF.

The rearrangement uses TRBV20-1 and TRBJ2-1. CDR1 is DFQATT and CDR2 is SNEGSKA in the germline V gene (reference sequence). There are 13 residues in the CDR3. The CDR3 sequence is CSARLQNYNEQFF.